The T cell receptor beta chain under discussion was sequenced for a study of cytomegalovirus exposure and HLA in healthy donors. Sequencing was performed with immunoSEQ multiplex PCR; in TCRdb, only in-frame clones are kept and a portion is missing. The sample lists around 55,000 clones; about nine tenths were seen once. V lost 3 bases and J 1 base, leaving 15 bases between the germline ends. The germline gives CDR1 SGHTA, CDR2 FQGNSA. The CDR3 has 16 residues. This sequence originates from a man younger than 35 in good health and CMV-seronegative. This chain joins TRBV7-2 and TRBJ2-5, with a possible D match to TRBD1 (5 bases). The sample comprised PBMCs. CDR3 nucleotide sequence: TGTGCCAGCAGCTTCTGGCAGGGCGGCGGCCAAGAGACCCAGTACTTC. It is translated as CASSFWQGGGQETQYF.